This is a list of T cell receptor beta chains from one sample in a study of CD8 T cells in Susac syndrome. TCRdb reprocessed the immunoSEQ multiplex PCR reads with MiXCR, giving one entry per CDR3 protein. The data hold more than 130,000 distinct CDR3 sequences, with 85% to 95% observed a single time. Sequenced sample: CD8+ T cells from PBMCs. The receptors shown here come from a human donor in good health. The conserved cysteine and the conserved F or W are not part of the CDR3 here. A D gene is named only where the DNA matches it firmly.

>TRBJ2-3|TRBD2|TRBV7-8
ASSLGVAGVRDTQY
>TRBJ2-1|TRBD2|TRBV30
AWSVSLAGYNEQF
>TRBJ2-7|.|TRBV7-6
ASSLAPGSYEQY
>TRBJ2-7|.|TRBV2
ATRGTAYEQY
>TRBJ2-3|TRBD2|TRBV2
ASSPGTSGRRGTDTQY
>TRBJ1-2|.|TRBV29-1
SVEDHGGGYGYT
>TRBJ1-1|.|TRBV9
ASSLSWGRSGTEAF
>TRBJ2-3|TRBD1|TRBV20-1
SPLRDRLTDTQY
>TRBJ2-2|TRBD2|TRBV24-1
ATSDSGRNTGELF
>TRBJ1-1|TRBD1|TRBV15
ATSRERDRELAF
>TRBJ2-7|.|TRBV2
ASPGAGSHEQY
>TRBJ2-2|.|TRBV6-2/TRBV6-3
ASSYSLNTGELF
>TRBJ1-5|.|TRBV28
ASSPSWGDQPQH
>TRBJ2-3|.|TRBV9
ASSVGWGSVGDTQY
>TRBJ1-1|.|TRBV20-1
SAKGLEGTEAF
>TRBJ2-7|.|TRBV20-1
SAGPTDPYEQY
>TRBJ2-7|TRBD2|TRBV25-1
ASSNAGGLYEQY
>TRBJ1-2|.|TRBV6-5
ASRPGTGPNYGYT
>TRBJ2-7|.|TRBV10-3
ATGPLSDEQY
>TRBJ2-1|.|TRBV4-3
ASSQGAGIDQF
>TRBJ2-7|.|TRBV12-3/TRBV12-4
ASRGSYEQY
>TRBJ1-3|.|TRBV29-1
SVVSVSGNTIY
>TRBJ2-1|.|TRBV29-1
SIPRQNNFNEQF
>TRBJ2-7|.|TRBV28
ASSLTMAPTYEQY
>TRBJ2-7|.|TRBV28
ATSFRGTTLYEQY
>TRBJ1-2|.|TRBV9
ASSAVGGYYGYT
>TRBJ2-1|TRBD1|TRBV9
ASSLQGALGNEQF
>TRBJ2-5|.|TRBV20-1
SANIKRYQETQY
>TRBJ2-1|TRBD1|TRBV6-4
ASSEYGTGYNEQF
>TRBJ1-2|.|TRBV27
ASSLGQGYGYT
>TRBJ2-1|.|TRBV6-2/TRBV6-3
ASKHQGGYNEQF
>TRBJ1-1|.|TRBV15
ATSRVRGFAEAF
>TRBJ2-1|.|TRBV5-4
ASSLAVADEQF
>TRBJ2-1|TRBD2|TRBV7-9
ASSSGLADSSYNEQF
>TRBJ2-5|TRBD2|TRBV7-2
ASSSSGPTPETQY
>TRBJ2-7|.|TRBV14
ASSHTDSYEQY
>TRBJ2-7|TRBD2|TRBV2
ASSVTAGTYEQY
>TRBJ2-5|.|TRBV15
ATSRDIFLGEETQY
>TRBJ2-7|.|TRBV2
ASSESIGAGAYEQY
>TRBJ2-1|.|TRBV27
ASSFAGNNEQF
>TRBJ2-1|.|TRBV5-4
ASSFPGEQF
>TRBJ2-2|.|TRBV29-1
SAPYPPGELF
>TRBJ2-3|TRBD2|TRBV7-9
ASSPDWREAPDTQY
>TRBJ2-7|.|TRBV5-4
ASSSGAYAPYEQY
>TRBJ2-7|.|TRBV9
ASSVAEGAYEQY
>TRBJ2-2|.|TRBV20-1
SAHRADTGELF
>TRBJ2-1|.|TRBV9
ASSVGSGNEQF
>TRBJ2-7|.|TRBV20-1
SARPTVSYEQY
>TRBJ1-2|.|TRBV29-1
SVEESGPNGYT
>TRBJ2-3|.|TRBV6-5
ASSYSSTALQY
>TRBJ2-7|.|TRBV4-2
ASSQVADEQY
>TRBJ2-7|TRBD1|TRBV27
ASSLSGDSNSYEQY
>TRBJ2-7|TRBD1|TRBV13
ASSNRDSVSYEQY
>TRBJ2-7|TRBD1|TRBV5-1
ASSPLDRGRYEQY